The 22 T cell receptor beta chains listed next were all sequenced from one sample in a study of T cells in Graves' hyperthyroidism and ophthalmopathy. The TCR beta CDR3 regions underwent amplification using RNA transcripts as the source. Initially, a first-round RT-PCR of the TCR CDR3 employed the HTBI primer set. From the multiplex PCR reads, TCRdb called clonotypes with MiXCR, one entry per CDR3 protein. The repertoire holds 600,000 or so distinct CDR3 sequences, with 35% to 55% as singletons. Sequencing used peripheral blood or thyroid tissue (not recorded which). These receptors all stem from a woman aged 18 to 35 with Graves' hyperthyroidism.

This clonotype was recorded at least ten times. The gene calls are TRBV2 and TRBJ1-3, with a possible D match to TRBD1 (5 bases). Germline assignment: CDR1 SNHLY and CDR2 FYNNEI. Trimming stripped 7 bases from V and 2 bases from J, with 9 bases between. This CDR3 is 13 amino acids long. The CDR3 protein is CASMGGTGNTIYF. CDR3 nucleotides: TGTGCCAGCATGGGGGGTACTGGAAACACCATATATTTT.

This clonotype appeared a few times. This chain connects TRBV6-8 to TRBJ1-5; TRBD1 is a possible D gene (5 bases). CDR1 MNHGY and CDR2 SAAAGT come from the germline V gene. The ends were cut back, 4 bases at V and 5 bases at J, with 18 bases in the middle. The CDR3 is made up of 16 amino acids. The CDR3 reads CASSFSLGEGDQPQHF. The CDR3 DNA reads as TGTGCCAGCAGTTTTTCCCTGGGGGAAGGCGATCAGCCCCAGCATTTT.

A few counts support this clonotype. J is TRBJ2-5 and V is TRBV20-1; D may correspond to TRBD1 or TRBD2 (6 bases each). Germline V gives CDR1 DFQATT, CDR2 SNEGSKA (reference sequence). CDR3 length: 13 amino acids. V lost 0 bases and J 5 bases, leaving 10 bases between the germline ends. The CDR3 region is CSARDWGAETQYF. CDR3 sequence (DNA): TGCAGTGCTAGAGATTGGGGGGCGGAGACCCAGTACTTC.

In the case of this clonotype: The CDR3 carries no conserved terminal phenylalanine or tryptophan, so it likely arises from a read error. The chain joins TRBV11-1 to TRBJ1-2; D call uncertain. The germline V gene has CDR1 SGHAT and CDR2 FQDESV (reference sequence). There are 18 residues in the CDR3. This CDR3 is CASNPDALVGRSKYGYTL. The CDR3 DNA reads as TGTGCCAGCAACCCAGACGCCCTGGTTGGCAGATCTAAATATGGCTACACCCTC.

The chain combines TRBV29-1 with TRBJ1-2, with D perhaps matching TRBD1 (5 bases). The CDR3 spans 12 residues. V gave up 5 bases and J gave up 6 bases, with 13 bases separating them. Looked up from germline, CDR1 is SQVTM and CDR2 is ANQGSEA. CDR3 sequence: CSVREGKNGYTF. In DNA, the CDR3 is TGCAGCGTTCGCGAGGGGAAGAATGGCTACACCTTC.

This clonotype was seen more than once but under ten times. The chain employs TRBV19 and TRBJ1-5, with TRBD1 matching 7 bases. This CDR3 is built from 14 residues. The V segment lost 8 bases and the J segment 2 bases; nucleotides outside the gene matches: 6. CDR1 and CDR2 (germline): LNHDA, SQIVND (reference sequence). The DNA of the CDR3 is TGTGCCAGTGAGACAGGGCGCCGCAATCAGCCCCAGCATTTT. It codes for CASETGRRNQPQHF.

There are a few counts of this clonotype. The chain joins TRBV14 to TRBJ2-7; maybe TRBD2 (5 bases). In germline, CDR1 is SGHDN, CDR2 FVKESK. V lost 4 bases and J 7 bases, leaving 8 bases between the germline ends. The CDR3 runs 11 residues. The CDR3 here is CASSLPGEQYF. The CDR3 nucleotides read TGTGCCAGCAGCCTGCCGGGGGAGCAGTACTTC.

This clonotype was seen only a few times. This sequence joins TRBV19 and TRBJ1-4; D not resolved. V lost 1 base and J lost 7, with 13 bases in between. The length of the CDR3 is 15 residues. The germline V gene encodes CDR1 LNHDA and CDR2 SQIVND (reference sequence). CDR3 in amino acids: CASSIVSGVSEKLFF. For the CDR3, the DNA is TGTGCCAGTAGTATAGTCTCGGGCGTTAGTGAAAAACTGTTTTTT.

J is TRBJ1-1 and V is TRBV2; maybe TRBD1 (6 bases). Germline V gene lookup returns CDR1 SNHLY and CDR2 FYNNEI. The CDR3 is made up of 11 amino acids. Between the trimmed V and J ends, which lost 7 bases and 7 bases, there was a span of 10 bases. The CDR3 here is CASTGAGEAFF. The CDR3 coding sequence is TGTGCCAGCACAGGGGCGGGTGAAGCTTTCTTT.

CDR3 DNA: TGCAGTGCTAGGATTCCGGAGGCGGATAATTCACCCCTCCACTTT. This translates into CSARIPEADNSPLHF. This chain links TRBV20-1 with TRBJ1-6; D ambiguous. The CDR3 consists of 15 residues. The germline V gene encodes CDR1 DFQATT and CDR2 SNEGSKA (reference sequence). V lost 3 bases and J 5 bases, leaving 14 bases between the germline ends.

This clonotype was found many times. The chain employs TRBV10-2 and TRBJ1-6; D uncertain. Germline V lookup: CDR1 WSHSY, CDR2 SAAADI. This CDR3 region has 13 residues. Trimming removed 7 bases at V and 14 bases at J, with 18 bases between. CDR3 loop: CASTPSTRQALHF. The CDR3 DNA reads TGCGCCAGCACCCCTTCCACTAGGCAGGCCCTCCACTTT.

The sample holds many counts of this clonotype. The chain is built from TRBV15 and TRBJ1-1; 7 bases line up with TRBD1. Unmatched junction bases numbered 4, after V lost 3 bases and J lost 6 bases. This CDR3 contains 13 residues. Germline CDR1 LNHNV, CDR2 YYDKDF (reference sequence). The CDR3 loop is CATSSLGQAEAFF. CDR3 DNA: TGTGCCACCAGCAGCCTAGGACAGGCTGAAGCTTTCTTT.

The V and J genes are TRBV12-3 or TRBV12-4 and TRBJ1-4, with TRBD1 matching over 7 bases. The CDR3 covers 13 residues. The V and J ends lost 8 bases and 8 bases, in that order; junction bases with no gene match: 8. The CDR3 DNA reads as TGTGCCAGCGGATTGACAGGGAGCGAAAAACTGTTTTTT. Its protein is CASGLTGSEKLFF.

This clonotype was seen only a few times. The gene calls are TRBV7-9 and TRBJ2-2; perhaps TRBD2 as D (6 bases). The CDR3 sequence is 13 residues long. Germline CDR1 is SEHNR and CDR2 is FQNEAQ (reference sequence). V was trimmed by 5 bases and J by 7 bases, leaving 11 bases between them. CDR3 bases: TGTGCCAGCAGCGGAGGGCGATTCGGGGAGCTGTTTTTT. This gives the protein CASSGGRFGELFF.

The rearrangement joins TRBV24-1 to TRBJ1-5; possibly TRBD1 for D (5 bases). The length of the CDR3 is 14 residues. V shed 11 bases and J shed 2 bases, with 15 bases lying between them. From germline, CDR1 is KGHDR and CDR2 SFDVKD. The CDR3 DNA reads as TGTGCCAGCACGACCAGGGTTGGCAATCAGCCCCAGCATTTT. The encoded protein is CASTTRVGNQPQHF.

The chain recombines TRBV2 with TRBJ1-5; a possible D gene is TRBD1 (5 bases). The germline gives CDR1 SNHLY, CDR2 FYNNEI. This CDR3 contains 17 residues. V was trimmed by 9 bases and J by 0 bases, leaving 21 bases between them. The CDR3 region has the DNA TGTGCCAGTCGAACGTTGATGGGGACGACTAGCAATCAGCCCCAGCATTTT. It codes for CASRTLMGTTSNQPQHF.

This clonotype came up a few times. CDR3: CASSSLRQGARSYTF. In DNA, the CDR3 is TGTGCCAGCAGCTCCCTCCGACAGGGGGCGAGGAGCTACACCTTC. The chain recombines TRBV7-8 with TRBJ1-2; 10 nucleotides line up with TRBD1. Per germline, CDR1 SGHVS and CDR2 FQNEAQ. The CDR3 runs 15 residues. The V segment lost 4 bases and the J segment 9 bases; nucleotides outside the gene matches: 11.

About this clonotype itself: Compared with germline, one end of the junction differs, possibly owing to a read error. The V call is TRBV10-3, the J call TRBJ2-5; the match to TRBD1 covers 8 bases. Looked up from germline, CDR1 is ENHRY and CDR2 is SYGVKD. This CDR3 has 14 residues. The CDR3 region has the DNA TGTGCCACCAGTGACGACAGGGGTAGGGAGACCCAGTACTTC. This gives the protein CATSDDRGRETQYF.

This clonotype was detected many times. The V and J genes are TRBV7-2 and TRBJ2-5; 8 bases fit TRBD1. V shed 4 bases, J shed 0 bases, and the junction held 4 bases outside the gene matches. Germline CDR1 reads SGHTA; CDR2 reads FQGNSA. The length of the CDR3 is 15 residues. This CDR3 reads CASSYGTGDQETQYF. In nucleotides, the CDR3 is TGTGCCAGCAGCTACGGGACAGGTGACCAAGAGACCCAGTACTTC. Together with reference TRBV7-2 and TRBJ2-5, the CDR3 gives the full variable domain: GAGVSQSPSNKVTEKGKDVELRCDPISGHTALYWYRQSLGQGLEFLIYFQGNSAPDKSGLPSDRFSAERTGGSVSTLTIQRTQQEDSAVYLCASSYGTGDQETQYFGPGTRLLVL.

The V call is TRBV12-5, the J call TRBJ1-1, with D possibly being TRBD1 (5 bases). Germline V gives CDR1 LGHNT, CDR2 FRNRAP. The CDR3 is 13 residues long. Trimming removed 3 bases from V and 1 base from J, with 6 bases in between. The CDR3 DNA sequence: TGTGCTAGTGGTTTTGGACAGAACACTGAAGCTTTCTTT. This translates into CASGFGQNTEAFF. Variable domain in full (rest from reference TRBV12-5 and TRBJ1-1): DARVTQTPRHKVTEMGQEVTMRCQPILGHNTVFWYRQTMMQGLELLAYFRNRAPLDDSGMPKDRFSAEMPDATLATLKIQPSEPRDSAVYFCASGFGQNTEAFFGQGTRLTVV.

This chain joins TRBV6-1 and TRBJ1-1; 10 bases are shared with TRBD1. J was trimmed by 6 bases and V by 6 bases; bases with no gene match: 10. The CDR3 is 15 residues long. The germline V gene encodes CDR1 MNHNS and CDR2 SASEGT. Here the CDR3 reads CASRPTGGLVPEAFF. The CDR3 bases are TGTGCCAGCAGGCCGACAGGGGGCTTAGTCCCTGAAGCTTTCTTT.

As regards this clonotype: Being one base from a much bigger clone, this may be a read error. The V gene is TRBV29-1, the J gene TRBJ2-5; D ambiguous. The CDR3 is 12 amino acids. CDR1 and CDR2 (germline): SQVTM, ANQGSEA. CDR3 protein: CSVEGISETRYF. The DNA for the CDR3 is TGCAGCGTTGAGGGAATTTCAGAGACCCGGTACTTC.